Each of the 5 T cell receptor beta chains below was sequenced from the same sample in a study of T-cell reconstitution after alpha-beta-depleted transplantation in children. TCRbeta library preparation incorporated unique molecular identifiers. Using its own MiXCR run on the PCR reads, TCRdb lists one record per CDR3 protein. The sample consists of hundreds of thousands of distinct CDR3 sequences, around 13% of them appearing once. The sample consisted of PBMCs, taken before TCRalphabeta/CD19-depleted stem cell transplant. The receptors shown here come from a girl aged 2 to 10 with congenital amegakaryocytic thrombocytopenia, due to receive a stem cell transplant.

The V gene is TRBV5-1, the J gene TRBJ2-1; TRBD2 matches at 13 bases. This CDR3 has 16 residues. V trimming: 5 bases; J trimming: 5 bases; junction bases outside the gene matches: 7. Germline V gene lookup returns CDR1 SGHRS and CDR2 YFSETQ. CDR3 nucleotides: TGCGCCAGCAGGTCAGCCGGGACTAGCGGGAACAATGAGCAGTTCTTC. Its translation is CASRSAGTSGNNEQFF.

This clonotype came up a few times. The gene calls are TRBV19 and TRBJ2-7, with 7 bases identical to TRBD1. CDR3 length: 14 amino acids. Germline V lookup: CDR1 LNHDA, CDR2 SQIVND (reference sequence). J was trimmed by 1 base and V by 5 bases; bases with no gene match: 5. The CDR3 nucleotides read TGTGCCAGTAGTGTGGAGACAGGGTCCTACGAGCAGTACTTC. Translating gives CASSVETGSYEQYF.

The sample holds many counts of this clonotype. The chain joins TRBV7-9 to TRBJ2-7; D is possibly TRBD1 or TRBD2 (6 bases each). The CDR3 runs 17 residues. CDR1 SEHNR and CDR2 FQNEAQ come from the germline V gene (reference sequence). V lost 3 bases and J 1 base, leaving 19 bases between the germline ends. The CDR3 protein is CASSFRQGMSGSYEQYF. The CDR3 coding sequence is TGTGCCAGCAGCTTTCGCCAGGGGATGAGCGGGTCCTACGAGCAGTACTTC.

The chain has TRBV20-1 and TRBJ2-7, with 11 bases fitting TRBD2. Germline trimming cut 5 bases from V and 4 bases from J; bases unmatched to any gene: 7. Germline CDR1 is DFQATT and CDR2 is SNEGSKA (reference sequence). This CDR3 has 14 amino acids. The chain's CDR3 is CSACPSGRSYEQYF. In DNA form, the CDR3 reads TGCAGTGCTTGCCCTAGCGGGAGGTCTTACGAGCAGTACTTC.

This clonotype was detected ten times or more. CDR3 residues: CAISAHISGRRGNEQFF. In DNA, the CDR3 is TGTGCCATCAGTGCCCACATTAGCGGGAGAAGAGGCAATGAGCAGTTCTTC. The chain carries TRBV10-3 and TRBJ2-1; TRBD2 aligns across 9 bases. V shed 4 bases, J shed 6 bases, and the junction held 13 bases outside the gene matches. The CDR3 has 17 amino acids. CDR1 is ENHRY and CDR2 is SYGVKD in the germline V gene.